A selection of T cell receptor beta chains follows, all from one sample in a study of blood T cell repertoires in COVID-19. Clones were sequenced by immunoSEQ multiplex PCR, and TCRdb holds only the in-frame ones, with some missing. Among approximately 160,000 clones listed, approximately 82% were seen once. The sample consisted of PBMCs or T cells enriched from blood (not recorded which). Receptors were obtained from a woman in her 50s in a cohort exposed to, infected with or recovered from COVID-19 (not recorded which). CDR3s include the opening cysteine and the closing phenylalanine or tryptophan.

CDR3aa	v_gene	j_gene
CASSLGTSAYNEQFF	TRBV7-6	TRBJ2-1
CASSADRGSSSPLHF	TRBV9	TRBJ1-6
CASSVGGGMELFF	TRBV2	TRBJ1-4
CASSRTQVGWETQYF	TRBV6-5	TRBJ2-5
CASSLAGDYGYTF	TRBV27	TRBJ1-2
CASSLENYRYEQYF	TRBV5-1	TRBJ2-7
CASSLSQGNRNTIYF	TRBV4-1	TRBJ1-3
CATTVQGQPQHF	TRBV23-1	TRBJ1-5
CASSLFSLGGSPLHF	TRBV11-2	TRBJ1-6
CASSPNNGGSSNEQFF	TRBV7-9	TRBJ2-1
CASSQFEGGGTEAFF	TRBV16	TRBJ1-1
CASSLAGTDTQYF	TRBV28	TRBJ2-3
CASSRSRETEAFF	TRBV7-8	TRBJ1-1
CATSREDRGNTEAFF	TRBV15	TRBJ1-1
CASSLMAGGGNEQFF	TRBV28	TRBJ2-1
CASSLDRGSADTQYF	TRBV7-2	TRBJ2-3
CASSQEGGLGTGELFF	TRBV4-2	TRBJ2-2
CASSLQRQETQYF	TRBV12-3/TRBV12-4	TRBJ2-5
CASSLYGEYGNTIYF	TRBV7-9	TRBJ1-3
CASSVEEGRNSPLHF	TRBV4-2	TRBJ1-6
CATLGMEETEAFF	TRBV19	TRBJ1-1
CASSMKGTGSYHSVGAEAFF	TRBV19	TRBJ1-1
CASSGGQGARVEETQYF	TRBV5-1	TRBJ2-5
CASSARGGRSSYNEQFF	TRBV11-3	TRBJ2-1
CASSSGARGRGDTQYF	TRBV5-8	TRBJ2-3
CASSLESPAVPINGYTF	TRBV11-2	TRBJ1-2
CASSQDRGQAYEQYF	TRBV4-1	TRBJ2-7
CASSPQGTGELFF	TRBV2	TRBJ2-2
CASSLSLGAAGELSYEQYF	TRBV7-2	TRBJ2-7
CASSQGRTGNTIYF	TRBV3-1/TRBV3-2	TRBJ1-3
CASSLSETQYF	TRBV12-3/TRBV12-4	TRBJ2-5